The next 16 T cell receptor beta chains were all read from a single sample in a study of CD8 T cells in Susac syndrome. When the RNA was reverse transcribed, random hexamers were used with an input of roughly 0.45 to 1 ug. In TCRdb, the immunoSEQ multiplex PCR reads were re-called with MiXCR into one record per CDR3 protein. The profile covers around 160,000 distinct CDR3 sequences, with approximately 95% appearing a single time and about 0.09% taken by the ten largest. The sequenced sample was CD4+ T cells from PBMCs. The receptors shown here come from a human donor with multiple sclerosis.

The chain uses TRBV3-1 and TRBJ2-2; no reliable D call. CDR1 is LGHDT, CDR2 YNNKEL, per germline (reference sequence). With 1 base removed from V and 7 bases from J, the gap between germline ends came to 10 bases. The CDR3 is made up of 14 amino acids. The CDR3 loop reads CASSQAGPGGELFF. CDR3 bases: TGTGCCAGCAGCCAAGCAGGCCCCGGCGGGGAGCTGTTTTTT.

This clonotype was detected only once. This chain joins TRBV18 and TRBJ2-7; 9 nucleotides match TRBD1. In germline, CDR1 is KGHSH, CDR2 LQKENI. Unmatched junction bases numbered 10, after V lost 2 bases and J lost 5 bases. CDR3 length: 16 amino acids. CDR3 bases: TGTGCCAGCTCACCAAACACGCGACAGGGGGTGGACGAGCAGTACTTC. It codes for CASSPNTRQGVDEQYF.

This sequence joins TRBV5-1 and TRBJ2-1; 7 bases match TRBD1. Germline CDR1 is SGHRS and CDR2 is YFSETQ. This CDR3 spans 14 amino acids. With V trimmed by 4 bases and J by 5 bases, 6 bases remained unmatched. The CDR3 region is CASSPGQLNNEQFF. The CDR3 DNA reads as TGCGCCAGCAGCCCGGGACAGCTTAACAATGAGCAGTTCTTC.

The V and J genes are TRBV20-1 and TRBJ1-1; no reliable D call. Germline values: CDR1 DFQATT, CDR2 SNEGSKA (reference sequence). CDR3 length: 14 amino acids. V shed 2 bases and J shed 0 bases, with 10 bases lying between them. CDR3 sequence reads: CSARPGSMNTEAFF. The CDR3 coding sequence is TGCAGTGCTAGACCGGGATCCATGAACACTGAAGCTTTCTTT.

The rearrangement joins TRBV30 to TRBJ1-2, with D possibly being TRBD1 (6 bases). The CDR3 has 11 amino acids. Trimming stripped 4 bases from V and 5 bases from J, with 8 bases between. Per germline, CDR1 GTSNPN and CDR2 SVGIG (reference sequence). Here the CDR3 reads CAWTGAYGYTF. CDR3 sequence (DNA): TGTGCCTGGACGGGGGCGTATGGCTACACCTTC.

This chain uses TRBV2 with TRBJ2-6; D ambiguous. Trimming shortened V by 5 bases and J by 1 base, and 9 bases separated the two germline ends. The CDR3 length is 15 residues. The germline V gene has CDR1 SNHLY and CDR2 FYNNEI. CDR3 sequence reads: CASSFDGSGANVLTF. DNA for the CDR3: TGTGCCAGCAGTTTTGACGGTTCTGGGGCCAACGTCCTGACTTTC. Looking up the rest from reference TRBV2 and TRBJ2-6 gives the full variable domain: EPEVTQTPSHQVTQMGQEVILRCVPISNHLYFYWYRQILGQKVEFLVSFYNNEISEKSEIFDDQFSVERPDGSNFTLKIRSTKLEDSAMYFCASSFDGSGANVLTFGAGSRLTVL.

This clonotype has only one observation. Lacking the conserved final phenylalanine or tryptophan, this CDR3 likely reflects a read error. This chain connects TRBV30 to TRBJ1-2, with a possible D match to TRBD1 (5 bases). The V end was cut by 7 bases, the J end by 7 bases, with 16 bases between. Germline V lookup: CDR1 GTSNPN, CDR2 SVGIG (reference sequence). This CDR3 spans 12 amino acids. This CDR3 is CAFVTGGSGYTL. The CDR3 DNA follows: TGTGCCTTCGTCACGGGGGGAAGTGGCTACACCCTC.

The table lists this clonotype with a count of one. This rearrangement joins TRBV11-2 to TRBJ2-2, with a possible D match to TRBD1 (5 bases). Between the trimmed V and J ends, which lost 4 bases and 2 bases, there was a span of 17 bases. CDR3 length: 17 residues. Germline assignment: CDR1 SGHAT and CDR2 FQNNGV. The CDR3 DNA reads TGTGCCAGCAGCTCTCGAAGGGTAGGACACAACACCGGGGAGCTGTTTTTT. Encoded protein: CASSSRRVGHNTGELFF.

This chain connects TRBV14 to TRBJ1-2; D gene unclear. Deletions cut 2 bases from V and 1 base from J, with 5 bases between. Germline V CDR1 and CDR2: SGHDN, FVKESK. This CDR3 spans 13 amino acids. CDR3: CASSQTDNYGYTF. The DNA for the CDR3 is TGTGCCAGCAGCCAAACAGATAACTATGGCTACACCTTC.

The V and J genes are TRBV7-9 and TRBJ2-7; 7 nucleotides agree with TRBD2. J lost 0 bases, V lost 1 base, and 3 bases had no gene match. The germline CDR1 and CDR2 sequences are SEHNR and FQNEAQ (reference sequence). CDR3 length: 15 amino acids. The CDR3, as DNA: TGTGCCAGCAGCTTAGGGCTAGCGGACTCCTACGAGCAGTACTTC. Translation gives CASSLGLADSYEQYF.

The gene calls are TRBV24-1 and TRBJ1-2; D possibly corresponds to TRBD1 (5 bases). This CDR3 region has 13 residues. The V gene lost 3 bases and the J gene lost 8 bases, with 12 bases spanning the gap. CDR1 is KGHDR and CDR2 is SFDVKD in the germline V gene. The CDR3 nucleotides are TGTGCCACCAGTGATCGACAGTTGGCAGGCTACACCTTC. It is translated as CATSDRQLAGYTF.

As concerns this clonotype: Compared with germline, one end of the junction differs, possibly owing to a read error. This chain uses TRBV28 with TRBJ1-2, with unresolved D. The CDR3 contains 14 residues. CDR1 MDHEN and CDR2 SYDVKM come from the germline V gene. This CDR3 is CASNPTSWNYDYTF. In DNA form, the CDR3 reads TGTGCCAGCAACCCAACCTCATGGAACTATGACTACACCTTC.

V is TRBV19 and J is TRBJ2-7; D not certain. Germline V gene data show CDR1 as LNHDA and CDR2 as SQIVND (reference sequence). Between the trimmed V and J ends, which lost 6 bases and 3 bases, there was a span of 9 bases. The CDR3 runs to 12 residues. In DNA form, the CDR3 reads TGTGCCAGTAGCGCCATTGGCTACGAGCAGTACTTC. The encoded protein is CASSAIGYEQYF.

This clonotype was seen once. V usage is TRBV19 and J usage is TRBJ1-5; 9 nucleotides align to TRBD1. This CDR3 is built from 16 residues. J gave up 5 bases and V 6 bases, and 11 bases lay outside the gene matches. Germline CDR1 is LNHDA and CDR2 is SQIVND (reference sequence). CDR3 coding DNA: TGTGCCAGTAGGCGGCCTCAGGACAGGGGCTATCAGCCCCAGCATTTT. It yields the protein CASRRPQDRGYQPQHF.

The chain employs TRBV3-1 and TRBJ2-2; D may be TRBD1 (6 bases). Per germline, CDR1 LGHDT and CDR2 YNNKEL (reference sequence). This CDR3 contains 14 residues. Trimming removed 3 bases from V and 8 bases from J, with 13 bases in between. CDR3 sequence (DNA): TGTGCCAGCAGCCAGATCACAGGGTGGGGGGAGCTGTTTTTT. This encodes CASSQITGWGELFF. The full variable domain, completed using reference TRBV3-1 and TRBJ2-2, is DTAVSQTPKYLVTQMGNDKSIKCEQNLGHDTMYWYKQDSKKFLKIMFSYNNKELIINETVPNRFSPKSPDKAHLNLHINSLELGDSAVYFCASSQITGWGELFFGEGSRLTVL.

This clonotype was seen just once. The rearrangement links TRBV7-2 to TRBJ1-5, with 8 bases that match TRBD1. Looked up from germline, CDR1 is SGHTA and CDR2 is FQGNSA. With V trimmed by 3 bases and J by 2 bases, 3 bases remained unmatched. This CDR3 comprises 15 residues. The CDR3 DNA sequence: TGTGCCAGCAGCTTCACGACAGGGGGCAATCAGCCCCAGCATTTT. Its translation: CASSFTTGGNQPQHF.